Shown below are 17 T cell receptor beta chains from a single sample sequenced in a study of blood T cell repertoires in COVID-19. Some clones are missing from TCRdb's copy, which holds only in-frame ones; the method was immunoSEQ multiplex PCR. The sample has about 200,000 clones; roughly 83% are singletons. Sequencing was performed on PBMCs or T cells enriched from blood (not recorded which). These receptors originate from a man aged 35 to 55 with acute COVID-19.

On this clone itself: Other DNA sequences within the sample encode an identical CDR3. The CDR3 loop is CATSDSTGGNTEAFF. CDR3 in DNA: TGTGCCACCAGTGATAGCACCGGGGGGAACACTGAAGCTTTCTTT. The chain has TRBV24-1 and TRBJ1-1; a possible D gene is TRBD1 (5 bases). CDR1 KGHDR and CDR2 SFDVKD come from the germline V gene. The CDR3 length is 15 residues. Trimming removed 3 bases from V and 1 base from J, with 11 bases in between.

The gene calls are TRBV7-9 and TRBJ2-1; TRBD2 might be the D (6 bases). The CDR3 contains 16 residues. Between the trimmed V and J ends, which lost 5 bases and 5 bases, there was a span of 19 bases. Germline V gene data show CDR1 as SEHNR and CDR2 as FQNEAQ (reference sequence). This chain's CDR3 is CASSPVGARGNNEQFF. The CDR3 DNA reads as TGTGCCAGCAGCCCAGTCGGGGCGCGGGGAAACAATGAGCAGTTCTTC. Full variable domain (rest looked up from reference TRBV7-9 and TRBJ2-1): DTGVSQNPRHKITKRGQNVTFRCDPISEHNRLYWYRQTLGQGPEFLTYFQNEAQLEKSRLLSDRFSAERPKGSFSTLEIQRTEQGDSAMYLCASSPVGARGNNEQFFGPGTRLTVL.

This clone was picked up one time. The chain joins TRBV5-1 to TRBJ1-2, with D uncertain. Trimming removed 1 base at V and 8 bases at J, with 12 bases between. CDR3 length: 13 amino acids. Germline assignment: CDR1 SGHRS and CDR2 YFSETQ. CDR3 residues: CASSLLSEEGYTF. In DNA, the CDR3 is TGCGCCAGCAGCTTGCTGTCTGAAGAGGGCTACACCTTC.

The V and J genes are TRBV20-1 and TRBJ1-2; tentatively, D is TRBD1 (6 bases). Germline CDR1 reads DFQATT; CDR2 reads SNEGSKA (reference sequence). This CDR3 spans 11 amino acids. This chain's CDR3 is CMNRDNYGYTF. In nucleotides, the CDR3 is TGCATGAACAGGGATAACTATGGCTACACCTTC.

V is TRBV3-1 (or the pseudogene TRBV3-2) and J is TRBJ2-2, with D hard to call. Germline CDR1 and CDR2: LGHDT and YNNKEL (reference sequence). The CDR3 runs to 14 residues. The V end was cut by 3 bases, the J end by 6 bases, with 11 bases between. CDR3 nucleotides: TGTGCCAGCAGCCACACACCGTTCCCCGGGGAGCTGTTTTTT. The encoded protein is CASSHTPFPGELFF.

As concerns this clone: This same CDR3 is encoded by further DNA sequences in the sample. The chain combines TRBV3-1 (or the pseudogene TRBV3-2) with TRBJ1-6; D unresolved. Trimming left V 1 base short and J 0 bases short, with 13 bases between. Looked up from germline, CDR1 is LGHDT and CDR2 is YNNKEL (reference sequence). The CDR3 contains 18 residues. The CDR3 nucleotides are TGTGCCAGCAGCCAAGGGACTCTAATGAGCTCCTATAATTCACCCCTCCACTTT. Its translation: CASSQGTLMSSYNSPLHF.

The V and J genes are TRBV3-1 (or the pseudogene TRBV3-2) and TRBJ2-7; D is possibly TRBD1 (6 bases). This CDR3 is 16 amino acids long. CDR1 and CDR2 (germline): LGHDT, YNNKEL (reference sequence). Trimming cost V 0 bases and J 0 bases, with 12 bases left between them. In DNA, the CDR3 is TGTGCCAGCAGCCAAGAAGACAGGCTGAGCTCCTACGAGCAGTACTTC. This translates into CASSQEDRLSSYEQYF.

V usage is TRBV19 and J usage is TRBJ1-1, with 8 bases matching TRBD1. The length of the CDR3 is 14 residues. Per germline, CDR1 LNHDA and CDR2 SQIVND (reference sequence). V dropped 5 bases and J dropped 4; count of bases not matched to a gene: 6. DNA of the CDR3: TGTGCCAGTAGTTCCACCGGGACAGGCACTGAAGCTTTCTTT. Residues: CASSSTGTGTEAFF.

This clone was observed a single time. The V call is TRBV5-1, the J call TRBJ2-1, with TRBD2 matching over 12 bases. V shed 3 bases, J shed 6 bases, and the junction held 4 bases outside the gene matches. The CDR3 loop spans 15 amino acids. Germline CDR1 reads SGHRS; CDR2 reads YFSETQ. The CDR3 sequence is CASSSTSGRGNEQFF. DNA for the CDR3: TGCGCCAGCAGCTCGACTAGCGGGAGAGGCAATGAGCAGTTCTTC.

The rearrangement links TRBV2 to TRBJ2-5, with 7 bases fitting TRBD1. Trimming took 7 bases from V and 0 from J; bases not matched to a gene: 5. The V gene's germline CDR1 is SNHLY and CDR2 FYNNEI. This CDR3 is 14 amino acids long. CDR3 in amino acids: CASNHDRDQETQYF. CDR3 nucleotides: TGTGCCAGCAACCACGACAGGGACCAAGAGACCCAGTACTTC.

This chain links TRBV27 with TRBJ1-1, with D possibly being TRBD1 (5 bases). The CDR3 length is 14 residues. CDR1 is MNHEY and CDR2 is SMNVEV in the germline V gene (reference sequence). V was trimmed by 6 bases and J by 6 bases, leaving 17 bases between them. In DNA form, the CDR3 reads TGTGCCAGCAGGGTGACAGCTGGGTCGGCTGAAGCTTTCTTT. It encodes CASRVTAGSAEAFF.

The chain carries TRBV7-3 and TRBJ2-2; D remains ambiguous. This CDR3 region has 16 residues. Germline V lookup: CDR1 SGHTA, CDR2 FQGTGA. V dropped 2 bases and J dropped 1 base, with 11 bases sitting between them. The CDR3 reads CASSLYVTQNTGELFF. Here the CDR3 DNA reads TGTGCCAGCAGCTTATATGTGACACAGAACACCGGGGAGCTGTTTTTT. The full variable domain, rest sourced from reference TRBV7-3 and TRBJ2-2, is GAGVSQTPSNKVTEKGKYVELRCDPISGHTALYWYRQSLGQGPEFLIYFQGTGAADDSGLPNDRFFAVRPEGSVSTLKIQRTERGDSAVYLCASSLYVTQNTGELFFGEGSRLTVL.

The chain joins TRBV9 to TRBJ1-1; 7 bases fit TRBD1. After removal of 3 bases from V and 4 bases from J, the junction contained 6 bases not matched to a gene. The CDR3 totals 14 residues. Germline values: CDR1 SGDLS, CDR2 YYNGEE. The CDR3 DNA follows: TGTGCCAGCAGCGCCATGACAGGGAGCACTGAAGCTTTCTTT. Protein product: CASSAMTGSTEAFF. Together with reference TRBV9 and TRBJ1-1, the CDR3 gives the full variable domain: DSGVTQTPKHLITATGQRVTLRCSPRSGDLSVYWYQQSLDQGLQFLIQYYNGEERAKGNILERFSAQQFPDLHSELNLSSLELGDSALYFCASSAMTGSTEAFFGQGTRLTVV.

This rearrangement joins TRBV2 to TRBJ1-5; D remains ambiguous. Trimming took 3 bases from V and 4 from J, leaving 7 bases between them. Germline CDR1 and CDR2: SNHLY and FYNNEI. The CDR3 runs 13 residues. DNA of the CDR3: TGTGCCAGCAGTGAGGAGCGTAATCAGCCCCAGCATTTT. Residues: CASSEERNQPQHF.

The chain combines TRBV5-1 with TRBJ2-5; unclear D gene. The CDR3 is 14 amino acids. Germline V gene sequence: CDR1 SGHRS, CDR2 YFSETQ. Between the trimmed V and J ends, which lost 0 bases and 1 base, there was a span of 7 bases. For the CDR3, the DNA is TGCGCCAGCAGCTTGGGCAGGTTCCAAGAGACCCAGTACTTC. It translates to CASSLGRFQETQYF.

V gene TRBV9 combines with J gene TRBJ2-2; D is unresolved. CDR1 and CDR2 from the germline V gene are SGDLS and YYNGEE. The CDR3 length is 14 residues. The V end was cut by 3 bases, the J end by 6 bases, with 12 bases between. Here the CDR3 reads CASSGLTRPGELFF. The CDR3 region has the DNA TGTGCCAGCAGCGGCCTGACTCGTCCCGGGGAGCTGTTTTTT.

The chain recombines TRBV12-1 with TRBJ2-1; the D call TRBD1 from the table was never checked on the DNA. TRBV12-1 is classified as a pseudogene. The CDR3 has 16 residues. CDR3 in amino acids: CASSFIGHQWANEQFF. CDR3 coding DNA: TGTGCCAGCAGCTTTATCGGCCACCAGTGGGCCAATGAGCAGTTCTTC.